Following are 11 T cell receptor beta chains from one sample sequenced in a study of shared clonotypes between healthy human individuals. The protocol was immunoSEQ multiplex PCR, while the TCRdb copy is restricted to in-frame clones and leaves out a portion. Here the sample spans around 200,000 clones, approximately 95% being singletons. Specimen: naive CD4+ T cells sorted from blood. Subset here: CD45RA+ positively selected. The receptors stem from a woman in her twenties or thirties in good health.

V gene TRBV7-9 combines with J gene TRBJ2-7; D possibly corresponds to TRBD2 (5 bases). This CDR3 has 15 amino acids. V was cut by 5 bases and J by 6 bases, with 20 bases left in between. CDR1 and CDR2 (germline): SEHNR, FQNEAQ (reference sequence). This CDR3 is CASSPDGVVRLEQYF. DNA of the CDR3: TGTGCCAGCAGCCCAGACGGGGTCGTTCGACTCGAGCAGTACTTC.

The CDR3 DNA follows: TGCAGCGTCAGCCGGGGCGCCTACGAGCAGTACTTC. This sequence encodes CSVSRGAYEQYF. This sequence joins TRBV29-1 and TRBJ2-7; D may correspond to TRBD1 or TRBD2 (5 bases each). V was trimmed by 6 bases and J by 2 bases, leaving 11 bases between them. Germline values: CDR1 SQVTM, CDR2 ANQGSEA. The CDR3 spans 12 residues.

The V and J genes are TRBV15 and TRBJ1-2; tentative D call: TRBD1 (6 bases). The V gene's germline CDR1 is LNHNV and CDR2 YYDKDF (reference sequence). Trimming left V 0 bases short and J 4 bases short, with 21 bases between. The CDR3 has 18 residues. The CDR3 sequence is CATSRDLVRGSRGYGYTF. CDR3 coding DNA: TGTGCCACCAGCAGAGATCTTGTCAGGGGTTCTCGCGGCTATGGCTACACCTTC.

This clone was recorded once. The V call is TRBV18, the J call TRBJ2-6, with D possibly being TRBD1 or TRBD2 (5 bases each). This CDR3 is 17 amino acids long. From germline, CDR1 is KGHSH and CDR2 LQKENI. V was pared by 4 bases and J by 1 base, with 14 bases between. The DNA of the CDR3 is TGTGCCAGCTCACTTTCCGGGACGGCGTCTGGGGCCAACGTCCTGACTTTC. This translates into CASSLSGTASGANVLTF.

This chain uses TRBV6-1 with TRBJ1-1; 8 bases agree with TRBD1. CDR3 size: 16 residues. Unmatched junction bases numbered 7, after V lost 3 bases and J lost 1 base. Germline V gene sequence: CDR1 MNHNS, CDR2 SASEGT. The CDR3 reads CASSDLTGAGNTEAFF. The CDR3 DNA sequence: TGTGCCAGCAGTGACTTGACAGGGGCCGGGAACACTGAAGCTTTCTTT.

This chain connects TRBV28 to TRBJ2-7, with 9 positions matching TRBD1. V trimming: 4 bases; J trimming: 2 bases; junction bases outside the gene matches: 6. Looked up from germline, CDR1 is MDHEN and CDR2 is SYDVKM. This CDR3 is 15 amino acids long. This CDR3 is CASSSGTGKTYEQYF. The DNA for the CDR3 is TGTGCCAGCAGTTCCGGGACAGGGAAGACCTACGAGCAGTACTTC.

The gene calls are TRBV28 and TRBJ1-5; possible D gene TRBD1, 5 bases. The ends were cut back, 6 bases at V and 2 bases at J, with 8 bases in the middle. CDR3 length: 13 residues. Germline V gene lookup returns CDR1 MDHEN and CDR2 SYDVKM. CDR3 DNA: TGTGCCAGCAGGATGACAGGCAATCAGCCCCAGCATTTT. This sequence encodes CASRMTGNQPQHF.

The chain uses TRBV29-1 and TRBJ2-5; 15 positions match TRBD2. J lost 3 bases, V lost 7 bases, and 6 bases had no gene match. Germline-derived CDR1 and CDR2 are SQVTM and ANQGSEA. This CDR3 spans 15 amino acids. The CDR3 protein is CSAFRTSGREETQYF. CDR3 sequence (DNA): TGCAGCGCCTTCCGGACTAGCGGGAGGGAAGAGACCCAGTACTTC.

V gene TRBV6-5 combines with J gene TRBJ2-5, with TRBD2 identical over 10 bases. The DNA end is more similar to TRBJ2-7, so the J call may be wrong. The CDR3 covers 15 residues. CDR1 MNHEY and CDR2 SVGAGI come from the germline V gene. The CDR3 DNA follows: TGTGCCAGCAGTTTCGGGACTAGCGCGGAATACGAGCAGTACTTC. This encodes CASSFGTSAEYEQYF.

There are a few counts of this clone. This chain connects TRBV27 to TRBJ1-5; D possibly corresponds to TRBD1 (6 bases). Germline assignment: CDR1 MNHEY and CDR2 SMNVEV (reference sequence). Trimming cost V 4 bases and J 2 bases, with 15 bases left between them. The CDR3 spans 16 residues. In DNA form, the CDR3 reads TGTGCCAGCAGTTCCGGCAGGGGATTTGGCAATCAGCCCCAGCATTTT. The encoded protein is CASSSGRGFGNQPQHF.

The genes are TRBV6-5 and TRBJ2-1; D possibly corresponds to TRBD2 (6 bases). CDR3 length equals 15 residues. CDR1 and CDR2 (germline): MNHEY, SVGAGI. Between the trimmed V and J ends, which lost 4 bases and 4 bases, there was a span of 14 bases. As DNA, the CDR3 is TGTGCCAGCAGTTCCCCCCGGGACTCTTACAATGAGCAGTTCTTC. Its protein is CASSSPRDSYNEQFF.